A single sample gave rise to the 31 T cell receptor beta chains below, sequenced in a study of spatial heterogeneity in lung cancer. Study-wide results and limits: Counts that tracked tumor mutation counts were those of expanded intratumoral alpha and beta TCRs.

Using its own MiXCR run on the 5' RACE reads, TCRdb lists one record per CDR3 protein. The sample yields 2,700 or so distinct CDR3 sequences, around 1.5% seen once. These receptors' antigens are unknown. Time point meaning: sample taken at primary tumor resection. The specimen comprised lung tumor tissue, sampled at surgery. These receptors all stem from a male donor with early-stage non-small cell lung cancer.

In its sample, this clonotype is medium-sized. The rearrangement uses TRBV20-1 and TRBJ2-7, with TRBD1 matching 8 bases. The CDR3 sequence is 14 residues long. V was pared by 1 base and J by 2 bases, with 4 bases of the junction left unmatched. Per germline, CDR1 DFQATT and CDR2 SNEGSKA (reference sequence). As DNA, the CDR3 is TGCAGTGCTAGAGGAGGGACAGGAACCTACGAGCAGTACTTC. This codes for CSARGGTGTYEQYF.

Relative to its sample, this clonotype is medium-sized. The chain carries TRBV29-1 and TRBJ1-2; 9 bases line up with TRBD1. Germline V gives CDR1 SQVTM, CDR2 ANQGSEA. After removal of 0 bases from V and 4 bases from J, the junction contained 12 bases not matched to a gene. This CDR3 is built from 17 residues. CDR3 sequence: CSVEDPAPGQGIYGYTF. In DNA, the CDR3 is TGCAGCGTTGAAGATCCAGCACCGGGACAGGGTATCTATGGCTACACCTTC.

This clonotype is labeled as medium-sized. The gene calls are TRBV4-1 and TRBJ2-1; D unclear. The V and J ends lost 1 base and 6 bases respectively, with 7 bases between them. This CDR3 contains 13 residues. Germline V gives CDR1 MGHRA, CDR2 YSYEKL. CDR3 sequence (DNA): TGCGCCAGCAGCCAAGGGGGTTTCAATGAGCAGTTCTTC. Translation: CASSQGGFNEQFF.

This clonotype was seen at least ten times. The rearrangement links TRBV11-2 to TRBJ1-2, with no clear D. V was cut by 7 bases and J by 1 base, with 13 bases left in between. Germline V CDR1 and CDR2: SGHAT, FQNNGV. This CDR3 has 14 residues. CDR3 in DNA: TGTGCCAGCACAGCCGCCGGGGTTAACTATGGCTACACCTTC. As protein: CASTAAGVNYGYTF. The whole variable domain, remainder taken from reference TRBV11-2 and TRBJ1-2, is EAGVAQSPRYKIIEKRQSVAFWCNPISGHATLYWYQQILGQGPKLLIQFQNNGVVDDSQLPKDRFSAERLKGVDSTLKIQPAKLEDSAVYLCASTAAGVNYGYTFGSGTRLTVV.

By share of the sample, this clonotype is medium-sized. The genes are TRBV12-3 or TRBV12-4 and TRBJ1-1, with D possibly TRBD1 on 6 matching bases. V was shortened by 2 bases and J by 8 bases, with 15 bases between the two germline ends. CDR3 length: 14 residues. The CDR3 spells CASSLTGLKREAFF. DNA for the CDR3: TGTGCCAGCAGTTTAACAGGGCTCAAAAGGGAAGCTTTCTTT.

This clonotype was seen ten or more times. The V and J genes are TRBV11-2 and TRBJ1-2, with a possible D match to TRBD1 (6 bases). The CDR3 runs 16 residues. The V gene lost 1 base and the J gene lost 0 bases, with 12 bases spanning the gap. From germline, CDR1 is SGHAT and CDR2 FQNNGV. The CDR3: CASSLGGAGANYGYTF. Here the CDR3 DNA reads TGTGCCAGCAGCTTAGGAGGGGCAGGGGCTAACTATGGCTACACCTTC.

This clonotype is deemed medium-sized (0.01 to 0.1%). The chain links TRBV20-1 to TRBJ2-3; maybe TRBD2 (6 bases). In germline, CDR1 is DFQATT, CDR2 SNEGSKA (reference sequence). This CDR3 is 13 amino acids long. Trimming pared 6 bases from V and 5 bases from J, leaving 15 bases between. The CDR3 here is CSASASVRDTQYF. CDR3 nucleotide sequence: TGCAGTGCGAGCGCTAGCGTAAGAGATACGCAGTATTTT.

In its sample, this clonotype ranks as medium-sized. This chain uses TRBV7-8 with TRBJ1-5, with 10 bases aligning to TRBD1. The germline CDR1 and CDR2 sequences are SGHVS and FQNEAQ. The CDR3 is 15 amino acids. Germline trimming cut 5 bases from V and 7 bases from J; bases unmatched to any gene: 8. CDR3 DNA sequence: TGTGCCAGCAGCCGGGGACAGGGGAGGCGGCAGCCCCAGCATTTT. It codes for CASSRGQGRRQPQHF.

This clonotype is judged medium-sized. The genes are TRBV5-1 and TRBJ1-2; 9 nucleotides match TRBD1. The CDR3 runs 13 residues. The germline gives CDR1 SGHRS, CDR2 YFSETQ. V lost 4 bases and J lost 7; bases outside the gene matches: 5. The CDR3 is CASSRGQGVGYTF. In nucleotides, the CDR3 is TGCGCCAGCAGCAGGGGACAGGGAGTTGGCTACACCTTC.

By share of the sample, this clonotype is medium-sized (0.01 to 0.1%). The chain joins TRBV6-1 to TRBJ1-2, with 9 positions matching TRBD1. With V trimmed by 8 bases and J by 3 bases, 10 bases remained unmatched. This CDR3 contains 15 residues. In germline, CDR1 is MNHNS, CDR2 SASEGT. CDR3 nucleotide sequence: TGTGCCAGCGTCATGTGGGACAGGGATTACTATGGCTACACCTTC. Encoded protein: CASVMWDRDYYGYTF.

The sample holds many counts of this clonotype. The V gene is TRBV30, the J gene TRBJ2-1; TRBD2 matches 8 bases. Germline V gene sequence: CDR1 GTSNPN, CDR2 SVGIG (reference sequence). This CDR3 contains 14 residues. V lost 2 bases, J lost 5 bases, and 5 bases stayed unmatched. This chain's CDR3 is CAWSKTSGNNEQFF. CDR3 bases: TGTGCCTGGAGTAAAACTAGCGGTAACAATGAGCAGTTCTTC.

This clonotype was picked up many times. V and J are TRBV11-3 and TRBJ2-3, with TRBD1 matching over 10 bases. In germline, CDR1 is SGHNT, CDR2 YENEEA. Trimming removed 2 bases from V and 1 base from J; junction bases left unmatched: 3. This CDR3 has 16 amino acids. In nucleotides, the CDR3 is TGTGCCAGCAGCTTAACCGGGACAGGGGGCACAGATACGCAGTATTTT. It is translated as CASSLTGTGGTDTQYF.

This clonotype was seen ten or more times. J is TRBJ2-3 and V is TRBV3-1; 11 nucleotides line up with TRBD2. In germline, CDR1 is LGHDT, CDR2 YNNKEL (reference sequence). This CDR3 is built from 14 residues. The trim removed 5 bases at V and 7 bases at J, leaving 5 bases unmatched. CDR3 amino acids: CASSAGTSGYTQYF. The CDR3 nucleotides read TGTGCCAGCAGCGCCGGGACTAGCGGCTATACGCAGTATTTT.

This clonotype qualifies as medium-sized. The V call is TRBV2, the J call TRBJ1-1; D gene ambiguous. Germline V gives CDR1 SNHLY, CDR2 FYNNEI. The CDR3 contains 13 residues. The V end lost 1 base, the J end lost 1 base, and 4 bases lay between the germline ends. CDR3 sequence (DNA): TGTGCCAGCAGTGAAGGGGCGAACACTGAAGCTTTCTTT. Translated, it gives CASSEGANTEAFF.

By sample share, this clonotype is medium-sized. V usage is TRBV9 and J usage is TRBJ2-2, with 7 bases that match TRBD1. Germline values: CDR1 SGDLS, CDR2 YYNGEE. V shed 7 bases and J 4 bases; nucleotides not matched to a gene: 7. The CDR3 has 14 amino acids. For the CDR3, the DNA is TGTGCCAGCGGAACAGGGGTTCGCACCGGGGAGCTGTTTTTT. Translation gives CASGTGVRTGELFF.

This clonotype has ten or more counts. The chain joins TRBV4-2 to TRBJ1-1; TRBD1 aligns across 7 bases. The length of the CDR3 is 16 residues. Trimming at V came to 5 bases and at J to 5 bases, leaving 14 bases not matched to a gene. Germline CDR1 LGHNA, CDR2 YNFKEQ. The CDR3 protein is CASSLAGTASRTEAFF. CDR3 bases: TGTGCCAGCAGCTTAGCCGGGACAGCCTCGAGAACTGAAGCTTTCTTT.

This clonotype is medium-sized within its sample. The V gene is TRBV12-3 or TRBV12-4, the J gene TRBJ2-1; D possibly matches TRBD1 or TRBD2 (6 bases each). The CDR3 is 16 residues long. Trimming removed 5 bases from V and 6 bases from J, with 20 bases in between. The DNA of the CDR3 is TGTGCCAGCAGTCTGGGGGGCCTACCACGCACCAATGAGCAGTTCTTC. Its translation: CASSLGGLPRTNEQFF.

In this sample, this clonotype is medium-sized. This rearrangement joins TRBV20-1 to TRBJ1-5, with D uncertain. The CDR3 spans 12 residues. In germline, CDR1 is DFQATT, CDR2 SNEGSKA (reference sequence). The CDR3 nucleotides are TGCAGCGCCGGTGCGGGGAATCAGCCCCAGCATTTT. Its protein is CSAGAGNQPQHF.

This clonotype counts as medium-sized. The chain combines TRBV20-1 with TRBJ2-5; D is possibly TRBD2 (6 bases). The germline V and J ends were trimmed by 3 bases and 5 bases, with 13 bases remaining between them. The germline V gene has CDR1 DFQATT and CDR2 SNEGSKA (reference sequence). This CDR3 has 13 amino acids. The CDR3 DNA follows: TGCAGTGCTAGTAGCGGAGTAGGGGAGACCCAGTACTTC. Translation gives CSASSGVGETQYF.

This clonotype is termed medium-sized (0.01 to 0.1%). The rearrangement uses TRBV30 and TRBJ1-5; maybe TRBD1 (6 bases). Germline CDR1 reads GTSNPN; CDR2 reads SVGIG (reference sequence). The CDR3 is 14 residues long. The germline V and J ends were trimmed by 2 bases and 6 bases, with 14 bases remaining between them. CDR3 region: CAWSKQGGSQPQHF. Written as DNA, the CDR3 is TGTGCCTGGAGTAAACAGGGTGGGAGTCAGCCCCAGCATTTT.

This clonotype is categorized as medium-sized (0.01 to 0.1%). The CDR3 protein is CSVTYRSTDTQYF. CDR3 in DNA: TGCAGCGTTACGTATAGGAGCACAGATACGCAGTATTTT. V gene TRBV29-1 combines with J gene TRBJ2-3; no firm D call. V was clipped by 5 bases and J by 0 bases, with 9 bases between them. CDR1 and CDR2 (germline): SQVTM, ANQGSEA. This CDR3 has 13 residues.

This clonotype occurred many times. V gene TRBV5-1 combines with J gene TRBJ1-3; weak D call: TRBD1 (6 bases). There are 14 residues in the CDR3. V lost 4 bases, J lost 0 bases, and 8 bases lay in between. Germline V CDR1 and CDR2: SGHRS, YFSETQ. The CDR3 nucleotides read TGCGCCAGCAGCGTACAGGGCTCTGGAAACACCATATATTTT. As protein: CASSVQGSGNTIYF.

This clonotype is medium-sized. This chain joins TRBV2 and TRBJ2-2; D is possibly TRBD1 (7 bases). There are 15 residues in the CDR3. The germline gives CDR1 SNHLY, CDR2 FYNNEI. The CDR3 DNA reads TGTGCTACCAGGGGGACTTCTCAAAACACCGGGGAGCTGTTTTTT. Translation gives CATRGTSQNTGELFF.

This clonotype is labeled medium-sized. The V and J genes are TRBV14 and TRBJ2-3; the match to TRBD1 covers 8 bases. The V gene end was trimmed by 4 bases and the J gene end by 2 bases; junction bases not matched to a gene: 5. CDR1 is SGHDN, CDR2 FVKESK, per germline. The CDR3 has 15 amino acids. CDR3 sequence: CASSPRTGITDTQYF. The CDR3 nucleotides are TGTGCCAGCAGCCCCCGGACAGGGATCACAGATACGCAGTATTTT.

This clonotype is medium-sized. The chain is built from TRBV14 and TRBJ1-4; D call uncertain. Trimming shortened V by 5 bases and J by 5 bases, and 9 bases separated the two germline ends. This CDR3 region has 13 residues. Germline CDR1 is SGHDN and CDR2 is FVKESK. The CDR3 loop reads CASSGRLNEKLFF. The CDR3 DNA reads as TGTGCCAGCAGCGGGCGGCTGAATGAAAAACTGTTTTTT.

By share of the sample, this clonotype is medium-sized. The chain couples TRBV5-1 to TRBJ2-7, with a weak D call TRBD1 (6 bases). The CDR3 has 13 residues. The germline V gene has CDR1 SGHRS and CDR2 YFSETQ. V gave up 3 bases and J gave up 3 bases, with 10 bases separating them. CDR3 in DNA: TGCGCCAGCAGCTCCCCGGACAGCTACGAGCAGTACTTC. Its translation is CASSSPDSYEQYF.

In its sample, this clonotype was seen many times. This chain's CDR3 is CASSSTRDYNTQYF. The DNA of the CDR3 is TGTGCCAGCAGCTCAACCCGGGACTACAATACGCAGTATTTT. The chain recombines TRBV7-3 with TRBJ2-3; 7 bases are shared with TRBD2. Per the germline V gene, CDR1 is SGHTA and CDR2 is FQGTGA. V lost 4 bases and J lost 7; bases outside the gene matches: 8. CDR3 length: 14 amino acids.

This clonotype is labeled as large. This chain links TRBV7-9 with TRBJ2-5; TRBD2 matches 13 bases. V shed 5 bases and J 4 bases; nucleotides not matched to a gene: 10. CDR1 and CDR2 (germline): SEHNR, FQNEAQ (reference sequence). CDR3 length: 17 amino acids. CDR3 nucleotide sequence: TGTGCCAGCAGCCCCAGGACTAGCGGGAGTGCTGCAGAGACCCAGTACTTC. Amino acid sequence: CASSPRTSGSAAETQYF.

The rearrangement joins TRBV4-1 to TRBJ2-7, with 7 bases fitting TRBD1. The CDR3 contains 15 residues. CDR1 and CDR2 (germline): MGHRA, YSYEKL. The CDR3 DNA is TGCGCCAGAAGAAAAGCGGCAGGGGGTATCTACGAGAAGTACGTC. Its translation: CARRKAAGGIYEKYV.

By frequency in the sample, this clonotype is medium-sized (0.01 to 0.1%). V is TRBV12-3 or TRBV12-4 and J is TRBJ2-7; 7 nucleotides match TRBD1. The J segment lost 4 bases and the V segment lost 6 bases, leaving 6 bases of the junction unmatched. This CDR3 comprises 13 residues. CDR3 sequence: CASSRNRGYEQYF. The CDR3 DNA is TGTGCCAGCAGCCGTAACAGGGGTTACGAGCAGTACTTC.

This clonotype is judged medium-sized. The J gene is TRBJ2-5, the V gene TRBV11-2, with unresolved D. CDR1 and CDR2 from the germline V gene are SGHAT and FQNNGV. V dropped 5 bases and J dropped 2 bases, with 3 bases sitting between them. This CDR3 has 11 residues. CDR3 bases: TGTGCCAGCAGCCAGCAAGAGACCCAGTACTTC. Translating it yields CASSQQETQYF.